The source of this TCR beta chain is a study of shared clonotypes between healthy human individuals. Clones were sequenced by immunoSEQ multiplex PCR, and TCRdb holds only the in-frame ones, with some missing. The sample records 1.4 million to 1.5 million clones, approximately 96% being singletons. The CDR3 is 16 residues long. The V end lost 5 bases, the J end lost 0 bases, and 14 bases lay between the germline ends. Germline-derived CDR1 and CDR2 are MNHNY and SVGAGI (reference sequence). V and J are TRBV6-6 and TRBJ2-1; D might be TRBD1 or TRBD2, each matching 5 bases. The sequenced material came from naive CD4+ T cells sorted from blood. The subset: CD45RA+ positively selected. This sequence was found in a man aged 30-40 years in good health. The CDR3: CASSRVPGSSYNEQFF. In DNA, the CDR3 is TGTGCCAGCAGTCGAGTCCCAGGGAGCTCCTACAATGAGCAGTTCTTC.